The rows below give T cell receptor beta chains drawn from one sample of a study of CD8 T cell repertoires and HIV-1 epitope variants. Generated by immunoSEQ multiplex PCR, the TCRdb table keeps only in-frame clones and is missing some. The sample consists of roughly 5,000 clones, approximately 70% of them appearing once. Their cognate antigens are unknown. Sequenced sample: cultured CD8+ T cells derived from PBMCs. The receptors originated from a male donor with HIV. Both conserved end residues are part of each CDR3. The D gene is left open where the match is weak. Not all rows give a size; the values are once, few, many and, for expanded clones, a class.

TRBV5-6,NA,TRBJ2-5,NA,TGTGCCAGCAGCCCGGGGAGGGGGCTGGGGGAGACCCAGTACTTC,CASSPGRGLGETQYF
TRBV25-1,NA,TRBJ1-3,NA,TGTGCCAGCAGTGGATACTCTGGAAACACCATATATTTT,CASSGYSGNTIYF
TRBV6-6,TRBD1,TRBJ2-7,few,TGTGCCAGCAGCCTCGACAGGGTCTACGAGCAGTACTTC,CASSLDRVYEQYF
TRBV15,TRBD1,TRBJ1-1,NA,TGTGCCACCAGCAGAGCCTTTGGGACAGGGGCGTACACTGAAGCTTTCTTT,CATSRAFGTGAYTEAFF
TRBV29-1,NA,TRBJ1-5,NA,TGCAGCGTCCGGTTACGGGGACGGGATCAGCCCCAGCATTTT,CSVRLRGRDQPQHF
TRBV4-1,TRBD1,TRBJ1-1,NA,TGCGCCAGCAGCCGTTTACAGGGGGAGGAAGCTTTCTTT,CASSRLQGEEAFF
TRBV9,NA,TRBJ2-1,NA,TGTGCCAGCAGTCCATTTAGCTCCTACAATGAGCAGTTCTTC,CASSPFSSYNEQFF
TRBV28,TRBD1,TRBJ2-1,few,TGTGCCAGCAGTTTGGGACAGGGGTTGGATGAGCAGTTCTTC,CASSLGQGLDEQFF
TRBV6-5,NA,TRBJ2-3,NA,TGTGCCAGCAGTTACTCTACGGACCCTCGCACAGATACGCAGTATTTT,CASSYSTDPRTDTQYF
TRBV21-1,NA,TRBJ2-3,NA,TGTGCCAGCAGCAAAAAAGGCAGGTCTAGCACAGATACGCAGTATTTT,CASSKKGRSSTDTQYF
TRBV5-8,NA,TRBJ1-5,NA,TGTGCCAGCGGGGGGTACAATCAGCCCCAGCATTTT,CASGGYNQPQHF
TRBV9,NA,TRBJ2-7,NA,TGTGCCAGCAGCGCCGAGCAGGGCTACGAGCAGTACTTC,CASSAEQGYEQYF
TRBV6-5,NA,TRBJ1-1,few,TGTGCCAGCAGTTACAACGCCTTCGGGCCAGTCACTGAAGCTTTCTTT,CASSYNAFGPVTEAFF
TRBV19,NA,TRBJ1-1,NA,TGTGCCAGTAGTATGTATGGGCTCACTGAAGCTTTCTTT,CASSMYGLTEAFF
TRBV7-6,TRBD2,TRBJ2-7,few,TGTGCCAGCAGCTTAGCGGGTAGCGGGGGACCTACCTACGAGCAGTACTTC,CASSLAGSGGPTYEQYF
TRBV6-1,TRBD2,TRBJ2-1,NA,TGTGCCAGCAGTGACGCAGCTAGCGGGGGGTTTGGATATGAGCAGTTCTTC,CASSDAASGGFGYEQFF
TRBV4-3,NA,TRBJ2-3,NA,TGCGCCAGCAGCCAAGATCTTGTAGGGGGGGAGTCAGATACGCAGTATTTT,CASSQDLVGGESDTQYF
TRBV21-1,NA,TRBJ1-2,NA,TGTGCCAGCAGCAAAAGATTGGACAGGGACCATGGCTACACCTTC,CASSKRLDRDHGYTF
TRBV14,NA,TRBJ1-1,NA,TGTGCCAGCAGCCAAGTGAGTCAGGAAGCTTTCTTT,CASSQVSQEAFF
TRBV15,NA,TRBJ2-5,NA,TGTGCCACCAGCAGAGATCGGGGGACCCAGTACTTC,CATSRDRGTQYF
TRBV10-3,TRBD1,TRBJ2-2,NA,TGTGCCAGCAGCCCGAATCCCCCGGGACAGGGGCACACCGGGGAGCTGTTTTTT,CASSPNPPGQGHTGELFF
TRBV5-1,TRBD1,TRBJ2-7,NA,TGCGCCAGCAGCTTGGCCAACAGGGGGAGCGAGCAGTACTTC,CASSLANRGSEQYF
TRBV28,TRBD2,TRBJ2-3,NA,TGTGCCAGCAGTTTGACTAGCGGGACCTTCACAGATACGCAGTATTTT,CASSLTSGTFTDTQYF
TRBV4-3,NA,TRBJ2-7,NA,TGCGCCAGCAGCCAAGGTTTATCGGGACAACGCTCCTACGAGCAGTACTTC,CASSQGLSGQRSYEQYF
TRBV5-8,NA,TRBJ2-7,NA,TGTGCCAGCAGCGACTCGACAGTTACCTACGAGCAGTACTTC,CASSDSTVTYEQYF
TRBV28,TRBD1,TRBJ2-3,NA,TGTGCCAGCAGTCCGGCCCACAGGGGGCAGACAGATACGCAGTATTTT,CASSPAHRGQTDTQYF
TRBV14,NA,TRBJ2-2,medium-sized,TGTGCCAGCAGGCTAGAAGCGAACACCGGGGAGCTGTTTTTT,CASRLEANTGELFF
TRBV10-3,NA,TRBJ1-1,few,TGTGCCATCAGTGAGGCTGGGGGCGGCACTGAAGCTTTCTTT,CAISEAGGGTEAFF
TRBV19,NA,TRBJ1-1,NA,TGTGCCACTCTAGGATCAAACAAGGAGGTATTACGGACTGAAGCTTTCTTT,CATLGSNKEVLRTEAFF
TRBV27,NA,TRBJ1-1,few,TGTGCCAGCAGTTTATCGTCCCGGAATGAAGCTTTCTTT,CASSLSSRNEAFF
TRBV27,TRBD1,TRBJ2-7,NA,TGTGCCAGCAGTCGTCCCGGGACAGGGCTCTACGAGCAGTACTTC,CASSRPGTGLYEQYF
TRBV10-1,NA,TRBJ2-3,NA,TGCGCCAGCAGTGAAGAGCTAGGTACAGATACGCAGTATTTT,CASSEELGTDTQYF
TRBV6-1,NA,TRBJ2-1,once,TGTGCCAGCAGCGAATCCCCCCCAGTCTACAATGAGCAGTTCTTC,CASSESPPVYNEQFF
TRBV19,TRBD1,TRBJ1-6,NA,TGTGCCACCGACGGACAGGGGTATAATTCACCCCTCCACTTT,CATDGQGYNSPLHF
TRBV7-2,NA,TRBJ2-7,NA,TGTGCCAGCAGCTTAACGGCAGGAAACTACGAGCAGTACTTC,CASSLTAGNYEQYF
TRBV6-5,NA,TRBJ2-2,NA,TGTGCCAGCAGTTACTCGAGTACAGGGGAGCTGTTTTTT,CASSYSSTGELFF
TRBV4-2,NA,TRBJ1-5,few,TGTGCCAGCAGCCAGGAGGTCGGGGGACATCAGCCCCAGCATTTT,CASSQEVGGHQPQHF
TRBV6-1,NA,TRBJ2-3,NA,TGTGCCTGCAGAATTTGGCAGGAAAGGGCAGATACGCAGTATTTT,CACRIWQERADTQYF
TRBV19,NA,TRBJ1-1,NA,TGTGCCAGTAGTATAGGGAGCATTGAAGCTTTCTTT,CASSIGSIEAFF
TRBV5-6,TRBD1,TRBJ1-2,NA,TGTGCCAGCAGTCAGGGGGGGATTTATGGCTACACCTTC,CASSQGGIYGYTF
TRBV4-1,NA,TRBJ2-1,few,TGCGCCAGCAGCCAAGAAAGCGGCTACAATGAGCAGTTCTTC,CASSQESGYNEQFF
TRBV4-3,NA,TRBJ1-1,NA,TGCGCCAGCAGCCAAGGAGGAAGGAACACTGAAGCTTTCTTT,CASSQGGRNTEAFF
TRBV7-8,TRBD1,TRBJ1-2,NA,TGTGCCAGCAGCTTAGCATCCCGGGACAGGGCGGACTATGGCTACACCTTC,CASSLASRDRADYGYTF
TRBV7-9,NA,TRBJ2-2,few,TGTGCCAGCAGCTTGAAGAGTTCTGGGGAGCTGTTTTTT,CASSLKSSGELFF
TRBV7-9,NA,TRBJ2-7,NA,TGTGCCAGCAGCTCGACAGGATACGAGCAGTACTTC,CASSSTGYEQYF